This T cell receptor (beta chain) emerged from a study of cytomegalovirus exposure and HLA in healthy donors. In the study overall: Around 180 million T cells yielded some 120 million unique TCR beta sequences in earlier analysis.

The study's findings and limits: According to an earlier analysis, most TCR beta V segments yielded productive rearrangements about 87% or about 30% of the time.

Of note for this clone: Its antigen is currently unknown.

Germline V lookup: CDR1 KGHSH, CDR2 LQKENI. Trimming took off 3 bases at V and 6 bases at J, with 9 bases between the two ends. The CDR3 has 13 residues. In the PCR, 60 Vbeta and 13 Jbeta primers were used. The method was immunoSEQ multiplex PCR; TCRdb's version includes in-frame clones alone and lacks a portion of them. The table for this sample gives 200,000 to 250,000 clones. The TCR was taken from a woman aged 25 to 39 in good health and CMV-seropositive. The sample taken for sequencing was PBMCs. This rearrangement joins TRBV18 to TRBJ2-1, with D perhaps TRBD1 (6 bases). The DNA of the CDR3 is TGTGCCAGCTCACCGGGGGCGACCAATGAGCAGTTCTTC. It encodes CASSPGATNEQFF.